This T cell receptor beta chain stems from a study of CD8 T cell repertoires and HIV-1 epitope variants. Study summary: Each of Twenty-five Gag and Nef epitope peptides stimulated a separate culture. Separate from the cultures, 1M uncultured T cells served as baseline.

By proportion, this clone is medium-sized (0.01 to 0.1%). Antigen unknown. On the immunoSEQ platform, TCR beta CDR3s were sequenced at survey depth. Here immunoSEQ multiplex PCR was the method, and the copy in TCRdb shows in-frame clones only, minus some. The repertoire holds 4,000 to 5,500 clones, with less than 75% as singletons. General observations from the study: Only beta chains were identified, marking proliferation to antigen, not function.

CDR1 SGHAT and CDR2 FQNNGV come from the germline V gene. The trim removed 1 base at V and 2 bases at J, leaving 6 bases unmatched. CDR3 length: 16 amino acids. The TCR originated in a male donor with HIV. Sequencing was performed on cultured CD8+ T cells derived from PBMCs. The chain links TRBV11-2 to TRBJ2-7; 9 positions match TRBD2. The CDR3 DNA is TGTGCCAGCAGCTTAGGTCTAGCGGGGATACCCTACGAGCAGTACTTC. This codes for CASSLGLAGIPYEQYF.